This TCR beta chain was captured by sequencing in a study of T-cell reconstitution after alpha-beta-depleted transplantation in children. Unique molecular identifiers were used in preparing the TCRbeta library. TCRdb fed the PCR reads into MiXCR, producing one record per CDR3 protein. This repertoire shows some 290,000 distinct CDR3 sequences, approximately 9.6% found once; its top ten account for around 9.1%. CDR1 and CDR2 from the germline V gene are SQVTM and ANQGSEA. The CDR3 length is 12 residues. Trimming stripped 6 bases from V and 7 bases from J, with 13 bases between. The sample consisted of PBMCs from the stem cell graft donor, taken from the stem cell graft. The chain uses TRBV29-1 and TRBJ2-1; D possibly uses TRBD1 or TRBD2 (5 bases each). This clonotype originated in a human donor who donated a stem cell graft to a child with SCID. The CDR3 DNA reads as TGCAGCGTCGAACATGGGGGAAATGAGCAGTTCTTC. This codes for CSVEHGGNEQFF.